Below, 9 T cell receptor beta chains from the same sample are listed, as sequenced in a study of blood T cell repertoires in COVID-19. The repertoire was sequenced with immunoSEQ multiplex PCR; TCRdb's copy has only in-frame clones and lacks some. The top ten clones hold more than 8% of a sample with hundreds of thousands of clones, approximately 83% of them seen once. Specimen: peripheral blood. These TCRs come from a woman of 80 years or more with acute or convalescent COVID-19.

The chain links TRBV7-2 to TRBJ2-1; 10 bases map to TRBD2. V lost 5 bases, J lost 6 bases, and 7 bases stayed unmatched. This CDR3 has 15 residues. Germline V gene lookup returns CDR1 SGHTA and CDR2 FQGNSA. The CDR3 loop reads CASSPLAGLSNEQFF. In DNA, the CDR3 is TGTGCCAGCAGCCCACTAGCGGGGCTTAGCAATGAGCAGTTCTTC.

This chain links TRBV12-3 or TRBV12-4 with TRBJ2-1; possibly TRBD1 for D (6 bases). V was trimmed by 6 bases and J by 6 bases, leaving 12 bases between them. CDR3 length: 13 amino acids. The CDR3, as DNA: TGTGCCAGCAGCCATCTCAGGGGCAATGAGCAGTTCTTC. Protein sequence: CASSHLRGNEQFF.

The V gene is TRBV18, the J gene TRBJ1-1, with a weak D call TRBD1 (6 bases). V was clipped by 0 bases and J by 0 bases, with 11 bases between them. This CDR3 region has 16 residues. Germline CDR1 and CDR2: KGHSH and LQKENI. The chain's CDR3 is CASSPPTGRVNTEAFF. The CDR3 coding sequence is TGTGCCAGCTCACCACCGACAGGAAGGGTGAACACTGAAGCTTTCTTT.

CDR3 protein: CASSSTGTSGILEQYF. The CDR3 DNA sequence: TGCGCCAGCAGCTCCACGGGGACTAGCGGGATCTTGGAGCAGTACTTC. The V gene is TRBV5-1, the J gene TRBJ2-7; TRBD2 agrees at 13 bases. V shed 3 bases and J 7 bases; nucleotides not matched to a gene: 10. The CDR3 has 16 residues. CDR1 SGHRS and CDR2 YFSETQ come from the germline V gene.

V is TRBV10-3 and J is TRBJ2-5, with a tentative D call TRBD2 (6 bases). CDR3 length equals 14 residues. Germline V gene sequence: CDR1 ENHRY, CDR2 SYGVKD. Trimming removed 10 bases at V and 2 bases at J, with 17 bases between. CDR3 sequence: CATAGRGSQETQYF. CDR3 DNA sequence: TGTGCCACCGCGGGACGGGGGTCTCAAGAGACCCAGTACTTC.

With respect to this clone: Its ends do not fully match the called genes, so a read error is possible. The chain couples TRBV7-7 to TRBJ2-1; D is unresolved. This CDR3 comprises 15 residues. The germline V gene has CDR1 SSHAT and CDR2 FNYEAQ (reference sequence). In nucleotides, the CDR3 is TGTGCTAGCAGCTTAGCCCCCCCTCAAGAGTCGGAGCAGTTCTTC. Protein: CASSLAPPQESEQFF.

The chain has TRBV6-5 and TRBJ2-7; tentative D call: TRBD2 (5 bases). CDR1 is MNHEY, CDR2 SVGAGI, per germline. There are 12 residues in the CDR3. Trimming removed 6 bases at V and 7 bases at J, with 13 bases between. The CDR3, as DNA: TGTGCCAGCAGATCAGAACCGGGGGAGCAGTACTTC. Translating gives CASRSEPGEQYF.

The chain couples TRBV5-1 to TRBJ1-4; 7 positions match TRBD1. The J segment lost 8 bases and the V segment lost 0 bases, leaving 13 bases of the junction unmatched. Germline CDR1 and CDR2: SGHRS and YFSETQ. The CDR3 covers 17 residues. As DNA, the CDR3 is TGCGCCAGCAGCTTGGCGCAGGGGGAGGTTAAGGCGGAAAAACTGTTTTTT. This encodes CASSLAQGEVKAEKLFF.

The J gene is TRBJ2-7, the V gene TRBV5-1; TRBD1 aligns across 11 bases. Germline V CDR1 and CDR2: SGHRS, YFSETQ. This CDR3 contains 19 residues. Unmatched junction bases numbered 12, after V lost 1 base and J lost 0 bases. The CDR3 region has the DNA TGCGCCAGCAGCTTGTTCGGGACAGGGGGTGACGATCGCTCCTACGAGCAGTACTTC. Translated: CASSLFGTGGDDRSYEQYF.